The rows below give T cell receptor beta chains drawn from one sample of a study of T cells in Graves' hyperthyroidism and ophthalmopathy. From the multiplex PCR reads, TCRdb called clonotypes with MiXCR, one entry per CDR3 protein. Here the sample spans 600,000 to 800,000 distinct CDR3 sequences, about 35% being singletons. The source material was blood. All receptors come from a middle-aged woman with Graves' hyperthyroidism. Each CDR3 is given with its conserved first and last residue. D genes are given only for firm matches. Size tells how often a clone was seen (once, few, many) or the class of an expanded clone, and some rows leave it out.

v_call,clone_size,j_call,d_call,cdr3_length,cdr3_aa,cdr3_nt
TRBV7-2,many,TRBJ2-6,-,14,CASRTPSGANVLTF,TGTGCCAGCAGGACCCCCTCTGGGGCCAACGTCCTGACTTTC
TRBV11-2,-,TRBJ2-3,-,14,CASSFQTSTDTQYF,TGTGCCAGCAGCTTCCAGACTAGCACAGATACGCAGTATTTT
TRBV7-6,once,TRBJ2-5,-,12,CASQRATETQYF,TGTGCCAGCCAGAGGGCTACGGAGACCCAGTACTTC
TRBV11-2,-,TRBJ1-2,-,14,CASSLGRGTKGYTF,TGTGCCAGCAGCTTAGGAAGGGGGACGAAAGGCTACACCTTC
TRBV19,many,TRBJ1-2,-,13,CATLDRANYGYTF,TGTGCCACCTTGGACCGTGCTAACTATGGCTACACCTTC
TRBV7-9,-,TRBJ2-5,TRBD2,16,CASSLGSGGYQETQYF,TGTGCCAGCAGCTTAGGTAGCGGGGGGTATCAAGAGACCCAGTACTTC
TRBV20-1,many,TRBJ2-5,-,15,CSARDPRGRGETQYF,TGCAGTGCTAGAGATCCTAGGGGACGCGGTGAGACCCAGTACTTC
TRBV20-1,-,TRBJ1-1,-,13,CSAGVKDADEAFF,TGCAGTGCAGGGGTGAAAGACGCAGACGAAGCTTTCTTT
TRBV20-1,few,TRBJ1-5,TRBD1,16,CSASSITGELAQPQHF,TGCAGTGCTAGTAGTATCACAGGGGAATTGGCTCAGCCCCAGCATTTT
TRBV5-1,-,TRBJ1-4,-,15,CASSLATGPNEKLFF,TGCGCCAGCAGCTTGGCCACAGGACCTAATGAAAAACTGTTTTTT
TRBV20-1,many,TRBJ1-2,-,14,CSIARDKEPYGYTF,TGCAGTATCGCCCGGGACAAAGAACCCTATGGCTACACCTTC
TRBV5-4,many,TRBJ2-5,TRBD1,14,CASSSQGTAETQYF,TGTGCCAGCAGCTCACAGGGGACGGCGGAGACCCAGTACTTC
TRBV25-1,-,TRBJ2-7,-,16,CASSESGQGPYNEQYF,TGTGCCAGCAGTGAATCGGGGCAGGGGCCCTACAATGAGCAGTACTTC
TRBV7-2,many,TRBJ1-2,-,13,CASSWRSNYGYTF,TGTGCCAGCAGCTGGCGCAGTAACTATGGCTACACCTTC
TRBV5-8,many,TRBJ2-2,-,13,CASSLTSTGELFF,TGTGCCAGCAGCCTGACGTCCACCGGGGAGCTGTTTTTT
TRBV12-3/TRBV12-4,many,TRBJ1-6,TRBD1,14,CASNLDRGNSPLHF,TGTGCCAGCAACCTGGACAGGGGGAATTCACCCCTCCACTTT
TRBV20-1,-,TRBJ1-5,-,12,CSGLYSNQPQHF,TGCAGCGGATTATATAGCAATCAGCCCCAGCATTTT
TRBV10-3,-,TRBJ1-2,TRBD1,13,CAISETGGDGYTF,TGTGCCATCAGTGAGACAGGGGGCGATGGCTACACCTTC
TRBV6-5,-,TRBJ2-3,-,15,CASSYSSLEGDTQYF,TGTGCCAGCAGTTACTCGTCCCTCGAGGGAGATACGCAGTATTTT
TRBV6-5,many,TRBJ1-1,-,14,CASSYSRGNTEAFF,TGTGCCAGCAGTTATTCCCGGGGGAACACTGAAGCTTTCTTT
TRBV19,-,TRBJ1-2,-,16,CASSTPILRSNYGYTF,TGTGCCAGTAGTACCCCCATCCTTAGAAGTAACTATGGCTACACCTTC
TRBV6-5,many,TRBJ1-6,TRBD1,14,CASQRGTGNSPLHF,TGTGCCAGCCAGAGGGGGACAGGCAATTCACCCCTCCACTTT
TRBV20-1,-,TRBJ2-7,-,14,CSARDGLAYYEQYF,TGCAGTGCTAGAGATGGGCTAGCGTACTACGAGCAGTACTTC
TRBV7-9,many,TRBJ2-5,-,13,CASSLFTRETQYF,TGTGCCAGCAGCTTATTCACACGGGAGACCCAGTACTTC
TRBV18,few,TRBJ1-1,TRBD1,14,CASSRQGGWTEAFF,TGTGCCAGCTCCCGACAGGGAGGGTGGACTGAAGCTTTCTTT
TRBV20-1,-,TRBJ1-5,TRBD1,14,CSASEGQRNQPQHF,TGCAGTGCTTCGGAGGGACAGCGCAATCAGCCCCAGCATTTT
TRBV12-3/TRBV12-4,few,TRBJ2-5,-,14,CASAGTRAGETQYF,TGTGCCAGCGCGGGGACACGAGCCGGGGAGACCCAGTACTTC
TRBV24-1,-,TRBJ2-5,-,15,CATSAPIGGQDTQYF,TGTGCCACCAGTGCCCCCATTGGGGGACAAGATACGCAGTACTTC
TRBV6-5,many,TRBJ1-1,-,12,CASRLGNTEAFF,TGTGCCAGCAGACTAGGGAACACTGAAGCTTTCTTT
TRBV15,-,TRBJ2-7,TRBD1,14,CATSSRDRNYEQYF,TGTGCCACCAGCAGCCGGGACAGGAACTACGAGCAGTACTTC
TRBV5-1,-,TRBJ2-5,-,14,CASSFRERRETQYF,TGCGCCAGCAGCTTTCGGGAGCGCAGAGAGACCCAGTACTTC
TRBV4-1,-,TRBJ1-2,-,18,CASSQVSGGGNGNYGYTF,TGCGCCAGCAGCCAAGTCAGTGGGGGGGGGAACGGTAACTATGGCTACACCTTC
TRBV7-2,few,TRBJ1-5,TRBD1,15,CASSLAGTVNQPQHF,TGTGCCAGCAGCTTAGCCGGGACAGTTAATCAGCCCCAGCATTTT
TRBV14,-,TRBJ2-2,TRBD2,13,CASSQDFAGEPFF,TGTGCCAGCAGCCAAGATTTCGCGGGGGAGCCGTTTTTT
TRBV7-2,many,TRBJ1-5,-,15,CASSLLGYSNQPQHF,TGTGCCAGCAGCTTACTCGGATATAGCAATCAGCCCCAGCATTTT
TRBV28,few,TRBJ2-7,-,14,CASSPDHGSYEQYF,TGTGCCAGCAGTCCGGATCACGGGTCCTACGAGCAGTACTTC
TRBV4-3,many,TRBJ1-1,-,14,CASSQVGGNTEAFF,TGTGCCAGCAGCCAAGTGGGAGGGAACACTGAAGCTTTCTTT
TRBV7-8,many,TRBJ2-5,-,14,CASSLAIGGETQYF,TGTGCCAGCAGCTTAGCCATCGGGGGAGAGACCCAGTACTTC
TRBV5-1,many,TRBJ1-5,-,13,CASSQTSDQPQHF,TGCGCCAGCAGCCAAACGTCGGATCAGCCCCAGCATTTT
TRBV19,few,TRBJ1-3,-,12,CASAASGNTIYF,TGTGCCTCCGCCGCATCTGGAAACACCATATATTTT
TRBV7-2,-,TRBJ1-2,-,16,CASSPSETGVKYGYTF,TGTGCCAGCAGCCCCTCGGAGACAGGAGTGAAATATGGCTACACCTTC
TRBV4-1,few,TRBJ1-2,-,15,CASSQEGTSNYGYTF,TGCGCCAGCAGCCAAGAAGGTACGTCTAACTATGGCTACACCTTC
TRBV11-2,-,TRBJ1-1,-,13,CASSLTGRFEAFF,TGTGCCAGCAGCTTAACGGGGCGTTTTGAAGCTTTCTTT
TRBV7-6,many,TRBJ1-4,-,15,CASSLMVTENEKLFF,TGTGCCAGCAGCTTAATGGTGACGGAGAATGAAAAACTGTTTTTT
TRBV29-1,many,TRBJ2-7,-,11,CSVVIAYEQYF,TGCAGCGTTGTGATAGCGTACGAGCAGTACTTC
TRBV6-5,few,TRBJ1-2,-,14,CASSTRQNSYGYTF,TGTGCCAGCAGTACCAGACAGAATAGCTATGGCTACACCTTC
TRBV27,-,TRBJ2-7,-,15,CASSLIRGRVNEQYF,TGTGCCAGCAGTTTAATTAGGGGCCGGGTCAACGAGCAGTACTTC
TRBV6-6,few,TRBJ1-2,TRBD1,15,CASVYTGTGAYGYTF,TGTGCCAGCGTCTACACCGGGACAGGAGCCTATGGCTACACCTTC
TRBV5-1,few,TRBJ1-2,TRBD1,15,CASSSKTGTNYGYTF,TGCGCCAGCAGCTCGAAGACAGGGACTAACTATGGCTACACCTTC
TRBV9,-,TRBJ1-1,-,17,CASSVSGRGMVNTEAFF,TGTGCCAGCAGCGTAAGCGGGCGGGGAATGGTGAACACTGAAGCTTTCTTT
TRBV5-6,-,TRBJ2-5,TRBD2,13,CASSSTSGETQYF,TGTGCCAGCAGCTCGACTAGCGGGGAGACCCAGTACTTC
TRBV9,many,TRBJ1-2,TRBD1,17,CASSERQGARHRKGYTF,TGTGCCAGCAGCGAGAGACAGGGGGCCAGGCACAGAAAGGGCTACACCTTC
TRBV12-3/TRBV12-4,many,TRBJ1-1,-,12,CASSKQGFVAFF,TGTGCCAGCAGTAAACAGGGCTTCGTAGCTTTCTTT
TRBV20-1,-,TRBJ2-5,-,12,CSATGQQETQYF,TGCAGTGCTACCGGACAACAAGAGACCCAGTACTTC
TRBV7-3,few,TRBJ2-2,TRBD2,14,CASSLTGGAGELFF,TGTGCCAGCAGCTTAACGGGGGGGGCCGGGGAGCTGTTTTTT
TRBV7-2,-,TRBJ2-5,-,15,CASSFGATDQETQYF,TGTGCCAGCAGCTTCGGGGCGACGGACCAAGAGACCCAGTACTTC
TRBV7-8,-,TRBJ2-6,TRBD1,18,CASSFWTGGASGANVLTF,TGTGCCAGCAGCTTCTGGACAGGGGGTGCTTCTGGGGCCAACGTCCTGACTTTC
TRBV29-1,many,TRBJ1-2,-,13,CSVELGQMYGYTF,TGCAGCGTTGAATTGGGTCAGATGTATGGCTACACCTTC
TRBV20-1,-,TRBJ2-7,-,11,CSGSGRGEQYF,TGCAGTGGGAGTGGTAGGGGGGAGCAGTACTTC
TRBV7-2,few,TRBJ2-2,TRBD1,16,CASSQLGQGNAGELFF,TGTGCCAGCAGCCAACTGGGACAGGGGAATGCCGGGGAGCTGTTTTTT